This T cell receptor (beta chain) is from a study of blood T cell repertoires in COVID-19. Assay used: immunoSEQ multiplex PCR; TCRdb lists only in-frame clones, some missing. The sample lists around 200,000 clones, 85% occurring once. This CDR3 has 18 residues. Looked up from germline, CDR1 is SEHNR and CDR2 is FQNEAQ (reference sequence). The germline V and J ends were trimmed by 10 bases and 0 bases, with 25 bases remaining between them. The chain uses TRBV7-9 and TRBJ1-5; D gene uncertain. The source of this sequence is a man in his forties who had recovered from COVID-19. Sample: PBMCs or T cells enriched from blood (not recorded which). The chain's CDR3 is CATHNLREDEYSNQPQHF. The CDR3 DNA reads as TGTGCCACCCACAACCTGAGGGAGGACGAGTATAGCAATCAGCCCCAGCATTTT.